Given below is one T cell receptor (beta chain) in context. Germline lookup yields CDR1 LGHDT and CDR2 YNNKEL (reference sequence). This CDR3 comprises 13 residues. V trimming: 10 bases; J trimming: 0 bases; junction bases outside the gene matches: 5. This sample is part of a study of blood T cell repertoires in COVID-19. Using immunoSEQ multiplex PCR, the repertoire was profiled, and TCRdb retains in-frame clones only, with some absent. The table records almost 250,000 clones, around nine tenths of them present only once. This clonotype was sampled from a woman aged 45-60 years who had recovered from COVID-19. The chain has TRBV3-1 (or the pseudogene TRBV3-2) and TRBJ1-2; 7 bases are shared with TRBD1. Sample: PBMCs or T cells enriched from blood (not recorded which). CDR3 amino acids: CATRDSPNYGYTF. The CDR3 region has the DNA TGTGCCACCAGGGACAGCCCTAACTATGGCTACACCTTC.